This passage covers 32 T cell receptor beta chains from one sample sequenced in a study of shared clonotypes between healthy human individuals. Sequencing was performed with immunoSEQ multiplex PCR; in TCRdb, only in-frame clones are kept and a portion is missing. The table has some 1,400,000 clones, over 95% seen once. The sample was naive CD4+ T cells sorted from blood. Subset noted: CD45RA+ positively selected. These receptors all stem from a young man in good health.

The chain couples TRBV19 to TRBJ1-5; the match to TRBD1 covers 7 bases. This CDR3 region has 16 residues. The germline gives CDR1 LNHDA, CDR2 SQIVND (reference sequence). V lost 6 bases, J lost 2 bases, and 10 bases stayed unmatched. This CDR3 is CASRLLGQEGNQPQHF. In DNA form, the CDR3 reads TGTGCCAGTAGACTCCTCGGACAGGAAGGCAATCAGCCCCAGCATTTT.

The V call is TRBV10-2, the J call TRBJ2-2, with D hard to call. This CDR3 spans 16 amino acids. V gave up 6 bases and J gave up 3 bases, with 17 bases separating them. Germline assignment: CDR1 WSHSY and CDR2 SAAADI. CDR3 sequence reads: CASSPHMGTHTGELFF. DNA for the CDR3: TGCGCCAGCAGCCCCCATATGGGAACCCACACCGGGGAGCTGTTTTTT.

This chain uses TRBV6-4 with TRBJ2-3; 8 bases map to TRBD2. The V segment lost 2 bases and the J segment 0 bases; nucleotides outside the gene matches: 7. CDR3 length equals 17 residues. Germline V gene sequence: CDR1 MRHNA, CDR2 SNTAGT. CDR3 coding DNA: TGTGCCAGCAGTGACCAACCTAGCGGGCTGAGCACAGATACGCAGTATTTT. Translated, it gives CASSDQPSGLSTDTQYF.

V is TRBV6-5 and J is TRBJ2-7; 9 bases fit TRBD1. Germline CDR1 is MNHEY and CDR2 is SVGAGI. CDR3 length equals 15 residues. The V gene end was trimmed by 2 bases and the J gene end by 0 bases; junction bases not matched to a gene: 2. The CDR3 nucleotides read TGTGCCAGCAGTTACCGGGACAGGGCCTCCTACGAGCAGTACTTC. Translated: CASSYRDRASYEQYF.

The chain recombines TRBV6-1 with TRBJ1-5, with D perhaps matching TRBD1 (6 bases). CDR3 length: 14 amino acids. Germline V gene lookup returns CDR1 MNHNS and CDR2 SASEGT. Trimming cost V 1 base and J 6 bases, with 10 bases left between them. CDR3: CASSEVQGSQPQHF. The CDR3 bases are TGTGCCAGCAGTGAAGTCCAGGGGAGTCAGCCCCAGCATTTT.

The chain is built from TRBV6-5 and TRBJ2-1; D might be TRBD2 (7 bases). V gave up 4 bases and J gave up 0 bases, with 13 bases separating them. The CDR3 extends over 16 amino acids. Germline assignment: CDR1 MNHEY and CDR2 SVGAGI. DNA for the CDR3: TGTGCCAGCAGTTCTGGCGGGGGCCACTCCTACAATGAGCAGTTCTTC. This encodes CASSSGGGHSYNEQFF.

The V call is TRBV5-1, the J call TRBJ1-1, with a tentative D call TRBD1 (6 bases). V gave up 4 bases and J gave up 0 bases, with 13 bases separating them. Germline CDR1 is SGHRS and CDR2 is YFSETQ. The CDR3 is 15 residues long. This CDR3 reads CASSQPGHMNTEAFF. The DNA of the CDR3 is TGCGCCAGCAGCCAACCGGGACACATGAACACTGAAGCTTTCTTT.

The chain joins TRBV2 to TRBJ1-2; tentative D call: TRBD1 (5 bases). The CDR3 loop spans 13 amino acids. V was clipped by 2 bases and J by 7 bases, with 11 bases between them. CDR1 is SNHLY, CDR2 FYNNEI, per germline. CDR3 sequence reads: CASSEMLGGGYTF. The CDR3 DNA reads TGTGCCAGCAGTGAAATGTTGGGGGGTGGCTACACCTTC.

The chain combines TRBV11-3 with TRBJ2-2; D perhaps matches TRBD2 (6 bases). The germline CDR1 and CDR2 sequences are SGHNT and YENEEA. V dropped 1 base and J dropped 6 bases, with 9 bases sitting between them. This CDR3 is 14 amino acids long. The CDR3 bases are TGTGCCAGCAGCTTAGTACCGGGGGCCGGGGAGCTGTTTTTT. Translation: CASSLVPGAGELFF.

Here the CDR3 reads CASSTRAGGETQYF. CDR3 in DNA: TGTGCCAGCAGCACGAGAGCGGGAGGAGAGACCCAGTACTTC. This chain joins TRBV5-4 and TRBJ2-5, with 9 nucleotides matching TRBD2. The CDR3 extends over 14 amino acids. Trimming at V came to 4 bases and at J to 4 bases, leaving 5 bases not matched to a gene. Germline V gene lookup returns CDR1 SGHNT and CDR2 YYREEE (reference sequence).

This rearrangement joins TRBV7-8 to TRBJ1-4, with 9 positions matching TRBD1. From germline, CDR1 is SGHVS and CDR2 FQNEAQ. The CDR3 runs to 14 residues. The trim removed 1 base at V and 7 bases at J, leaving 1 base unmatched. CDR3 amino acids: CASSLGGQGEKLFF. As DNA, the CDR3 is TGTGCCAGCAGCTTAGGGGGACAGGGTGAAAAACTGTTTTTT.

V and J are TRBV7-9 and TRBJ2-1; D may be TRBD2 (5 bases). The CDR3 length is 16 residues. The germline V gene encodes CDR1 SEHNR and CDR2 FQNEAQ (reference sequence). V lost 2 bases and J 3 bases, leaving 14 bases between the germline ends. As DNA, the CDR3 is TGTGCCAGCAGCTTAAAGGTGGGAGTTAGCTACAATGAGCAGTTCTTC. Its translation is CASSLKVGVSYNEQFF.

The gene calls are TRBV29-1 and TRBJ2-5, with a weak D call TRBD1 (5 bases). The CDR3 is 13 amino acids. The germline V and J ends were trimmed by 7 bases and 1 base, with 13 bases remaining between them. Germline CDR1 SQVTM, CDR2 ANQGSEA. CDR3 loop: CSAGYRIQETQYF. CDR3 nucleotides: TGCAGCGCTGGGTACAGGATCCAAGAGACCCAGTACTTC.

CDR3 protein: CASSLAEASGNTIYF. The CDR3 DNA sequence: TGTGCCAGCAGCTTAGCGGAAGCGAGTGGAAACACCATATATTTT. The gene calls are TRBV7-9 and TRBJ1-3; no reliable D call. The V gene's germline CDR1 is SEHNR and CDR2 FQNEAQ (reference sequence). The ends were cut back, 0 bases at V and 3 bases at J, with 9 bases in the middle. CDR3 length: 15 amino acids.

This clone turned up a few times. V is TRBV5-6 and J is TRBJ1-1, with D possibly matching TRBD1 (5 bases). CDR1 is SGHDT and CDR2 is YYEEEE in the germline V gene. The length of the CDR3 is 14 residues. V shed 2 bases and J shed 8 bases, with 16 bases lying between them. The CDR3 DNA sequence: TGTGCCAGCAGCTTCAGGGAGGTGACGTTGGAAGCTTTCTTT. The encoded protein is CASSFREVTLEAFF.

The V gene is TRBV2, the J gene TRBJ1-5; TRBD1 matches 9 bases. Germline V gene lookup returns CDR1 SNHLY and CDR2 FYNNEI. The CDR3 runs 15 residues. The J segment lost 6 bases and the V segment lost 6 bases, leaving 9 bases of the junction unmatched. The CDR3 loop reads CASSPGQGPFQPQHF. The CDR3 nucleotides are TGTGCCAGCAGCCCGGGACAGGGTCCCTTTCAGCCCCAGCATTTT.

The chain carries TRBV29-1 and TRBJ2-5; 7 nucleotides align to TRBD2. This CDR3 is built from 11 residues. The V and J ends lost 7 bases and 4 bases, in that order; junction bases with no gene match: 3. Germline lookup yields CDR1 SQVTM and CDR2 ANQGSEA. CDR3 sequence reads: CSASSGETQYF. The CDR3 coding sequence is TGCAGCGCTTCTAGCGGAGAGACCCAGTACTTC.

The chain's CDR3 is CASSLTGMGNTEAFF. For the CDR3, the DNA is TGCGCCAGCAGTTTGACAGGGATGGGGAACACTGAAGCTTTCTTT. V is TRBV4-1 and J is TRBJ1-1, with 7 bases lining up with TRBD1. The J segment lost 1 base and the V segment lost 6 bases, leaving 8 bases of the junction unmatched. CDR1 is MGHRA, CDR2 YSYEKL, per germline. The CDR3 runs to 15 residues.

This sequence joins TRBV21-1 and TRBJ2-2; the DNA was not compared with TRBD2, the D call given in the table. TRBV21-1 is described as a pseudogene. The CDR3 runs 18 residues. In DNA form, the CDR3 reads TGTGCCAGCAGCAAAGGGGAACTAGCGGGAGGGTCGGCCGGGGAGCTGTTTTTT. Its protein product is CASSKGELAGGSAGELFF.

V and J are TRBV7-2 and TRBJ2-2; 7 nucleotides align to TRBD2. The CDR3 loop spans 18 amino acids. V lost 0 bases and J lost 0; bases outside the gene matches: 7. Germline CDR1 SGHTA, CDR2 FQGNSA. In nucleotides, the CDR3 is TGTGCCAGCAGCTTAGCGCGGGCTAGCGGTTCGAACACCGGGGAGCTGTTTTTT. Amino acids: CASSLARASGSNTGELFF.

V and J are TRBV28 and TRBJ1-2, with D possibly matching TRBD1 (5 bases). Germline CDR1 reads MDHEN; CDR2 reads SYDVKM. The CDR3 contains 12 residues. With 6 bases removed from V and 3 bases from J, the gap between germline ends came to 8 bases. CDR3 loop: CASSRGDYGYTF. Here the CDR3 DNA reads TGTGCCAGCAGCCGAGGGGACTATGGCTACACCTTC.

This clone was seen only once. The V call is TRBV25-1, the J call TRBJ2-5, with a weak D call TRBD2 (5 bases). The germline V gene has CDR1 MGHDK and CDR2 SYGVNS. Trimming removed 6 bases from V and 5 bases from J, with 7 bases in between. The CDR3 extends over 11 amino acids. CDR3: CASSPGETQYF. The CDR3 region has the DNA TGTGCCAGCAGCCCGGGGGAGACCCAGTACTTC. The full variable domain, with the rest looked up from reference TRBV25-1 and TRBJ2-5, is EADIYQTPRYLVIGTGKKITLECSQTMGHDKMYWYQQDPGMELHLIHYSYGVNSTEKGDLSSESTVSRIRTEHFPLTLESARPSHTSQYLCASSPGETQYFGPGTRLLVL.

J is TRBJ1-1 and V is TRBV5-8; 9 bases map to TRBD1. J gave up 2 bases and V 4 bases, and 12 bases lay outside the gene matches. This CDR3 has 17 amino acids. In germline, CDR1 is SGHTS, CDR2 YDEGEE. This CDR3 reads CASSGSPGTGRNTEAFF. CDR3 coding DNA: TGTGCCAGCAGCGGTTCTCCCGGGACAGGGCGCAACACTGAAGCTTTCTTT.

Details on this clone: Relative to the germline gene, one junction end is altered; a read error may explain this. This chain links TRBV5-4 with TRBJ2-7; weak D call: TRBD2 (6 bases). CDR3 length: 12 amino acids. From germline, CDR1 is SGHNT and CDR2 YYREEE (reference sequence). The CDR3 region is CASSLPGEHPNF. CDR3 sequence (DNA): TGTGCCAGCAGCTTGCCGGGGGAGCACCCGAACTTC.

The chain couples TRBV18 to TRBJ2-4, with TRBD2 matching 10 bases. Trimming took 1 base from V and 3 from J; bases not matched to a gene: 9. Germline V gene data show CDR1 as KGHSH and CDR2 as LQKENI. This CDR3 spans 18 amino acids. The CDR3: CASSPQAGGLGDKNIQYF. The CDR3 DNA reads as TGTGCCAGCTCACCACAAGCGGGAGGGCTCGGGGACAAAAACATTCAGTACTTC. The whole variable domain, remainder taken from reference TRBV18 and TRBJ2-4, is NAGVMQNPRHLVRRRGQEARLRCSPMKGHSHVYWYRQLPEEGLKFMVYLQKENIIDESGMPKERFSAEFPKEGPSILRIQQVVRGDSAAYFCASSPQAGGLGDKNIQYFGAGTRLSVL.

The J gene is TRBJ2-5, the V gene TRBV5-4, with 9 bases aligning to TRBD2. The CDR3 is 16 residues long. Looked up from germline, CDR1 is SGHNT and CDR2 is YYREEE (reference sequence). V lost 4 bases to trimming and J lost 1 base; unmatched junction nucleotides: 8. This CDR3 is CASSPRSGRFQETQYF. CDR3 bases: TGTGCCAGCAGCCCTAGAAGCGGGAGGTTCCAAGAGACCCAGTACTTC.

Here the CDR3 reads CASSLKARETQYF. The CDR3 DNA sequence: TGTGCCAGCAGCTTGAAGGCCCGAGAGACCCAGTACTTC. V usage is TRBV5-4 and J usage is TRBJ2-5; no firm D call. Germline CDR1 reads SGHNT; CDR2 reads YYREEE (reference sequence). The V end was cut by 1 base, the J end by 4 bases, with 8 bases between. The CDR3 spans 13 residues.

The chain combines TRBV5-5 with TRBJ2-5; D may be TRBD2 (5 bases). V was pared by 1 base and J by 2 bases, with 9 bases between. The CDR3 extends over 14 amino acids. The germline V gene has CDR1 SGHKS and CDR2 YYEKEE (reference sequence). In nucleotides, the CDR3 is TGTGCCAGCAGCTTGAGAGGGATACAAGAGACCCAGTACTTC. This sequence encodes CASSLRGIQETQYF. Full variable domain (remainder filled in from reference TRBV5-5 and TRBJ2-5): DAGVTQSPTHLIKTRGQQVTLRCSPISGHKSVSWYQQVLGQGPQFIFQYYEKEERGRGNFPDRFSARQFPNYSSELNVNALLLGDSALYLCASSLRGIQETQYFGPGTRLLVL.

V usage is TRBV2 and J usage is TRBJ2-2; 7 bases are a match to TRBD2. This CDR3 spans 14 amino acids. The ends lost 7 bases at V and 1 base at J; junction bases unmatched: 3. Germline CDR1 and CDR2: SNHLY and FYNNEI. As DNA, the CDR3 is TGTGCCAGCATCGAGCGGGAGAACACCGGGGAGCTGTTTTTT. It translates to CASIERENTGELFF.

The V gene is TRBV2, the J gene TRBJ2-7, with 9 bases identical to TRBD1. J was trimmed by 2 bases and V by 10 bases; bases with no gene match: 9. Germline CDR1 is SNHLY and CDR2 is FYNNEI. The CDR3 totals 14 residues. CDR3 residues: CAITPGQGTYEQYF. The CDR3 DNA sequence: TGTGCCATCACACCGGGACAGGGAACCTACGAGCAGTACTTC.

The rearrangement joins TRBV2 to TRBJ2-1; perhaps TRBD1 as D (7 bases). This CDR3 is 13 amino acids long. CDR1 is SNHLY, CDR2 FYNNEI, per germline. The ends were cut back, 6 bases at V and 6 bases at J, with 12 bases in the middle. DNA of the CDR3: TGTGCCAGCAGCCAGGGGGGCAGCAATGAGCAGTTCTTC. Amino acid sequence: CASSQGGSNEQFF. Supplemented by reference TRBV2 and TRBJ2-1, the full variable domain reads EPEVTQTPSHQVTQMGQEVILRCVPISNHLYFYWYRQILGQKVEFLVSFYNNEISEKSEIFDDQFSVERPDGSNFTLKIRSTKLEDSAMYFCASSQGGSNEQFFGPGTRLTVL.

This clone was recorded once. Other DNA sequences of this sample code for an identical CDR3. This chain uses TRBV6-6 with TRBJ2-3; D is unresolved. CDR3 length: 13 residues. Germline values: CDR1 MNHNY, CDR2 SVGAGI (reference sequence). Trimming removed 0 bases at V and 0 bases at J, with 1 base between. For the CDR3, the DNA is TGTGCCAGCAGTTACTCGAGCACAGATACGCAGTATTTT. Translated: CASSYSSTDTQYF.